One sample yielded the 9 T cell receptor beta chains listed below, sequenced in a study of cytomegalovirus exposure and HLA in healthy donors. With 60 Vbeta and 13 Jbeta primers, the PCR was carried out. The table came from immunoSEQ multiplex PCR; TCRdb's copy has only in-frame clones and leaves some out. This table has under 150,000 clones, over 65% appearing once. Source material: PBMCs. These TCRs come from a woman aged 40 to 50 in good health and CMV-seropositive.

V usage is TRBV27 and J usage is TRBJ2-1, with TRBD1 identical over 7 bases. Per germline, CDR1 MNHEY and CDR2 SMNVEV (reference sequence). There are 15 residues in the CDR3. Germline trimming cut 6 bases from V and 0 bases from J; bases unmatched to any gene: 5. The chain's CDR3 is CASSPDRASYNEQFF. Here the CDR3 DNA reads TGTGCCAGCAGCCCCGACAGGGCCTCCTACAATGAGCAGTTCTTC.

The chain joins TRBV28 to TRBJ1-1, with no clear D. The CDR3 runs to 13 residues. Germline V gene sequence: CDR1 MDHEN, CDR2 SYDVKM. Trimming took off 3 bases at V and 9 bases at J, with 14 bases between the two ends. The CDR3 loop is CASSLLGGLKAFF. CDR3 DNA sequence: TGTGCCAGCAGTTTGTTGGGAGGGTTGAAAGCTTTCTTT.

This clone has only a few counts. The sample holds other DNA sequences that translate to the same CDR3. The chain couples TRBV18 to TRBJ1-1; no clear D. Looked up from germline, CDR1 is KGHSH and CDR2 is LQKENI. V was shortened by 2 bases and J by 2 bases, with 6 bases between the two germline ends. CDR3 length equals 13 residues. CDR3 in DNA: TGTGCCAGCTCACCAACCGGTAACACTGAAGCTTTCTTT. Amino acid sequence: CASSPTGNTEAFF.

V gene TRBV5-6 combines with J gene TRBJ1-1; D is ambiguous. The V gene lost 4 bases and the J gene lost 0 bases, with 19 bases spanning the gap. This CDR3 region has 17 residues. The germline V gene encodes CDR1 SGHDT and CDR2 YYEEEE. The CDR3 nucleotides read TGTGCCAGCAGCCTCGACACCGGGAGAATTTTGAACACTGAAGCTTTCTTT. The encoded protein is CASSLDTGRILNTEAFF.

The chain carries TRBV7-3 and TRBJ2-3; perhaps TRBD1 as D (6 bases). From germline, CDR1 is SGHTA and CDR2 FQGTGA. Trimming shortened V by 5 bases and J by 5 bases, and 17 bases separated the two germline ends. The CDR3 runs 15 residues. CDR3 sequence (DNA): TGTGCCAGCAGCGCGAGGGGGATGGGTGAAGATACGCAGTATTTT. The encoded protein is CASSARGMGEDTQYF.

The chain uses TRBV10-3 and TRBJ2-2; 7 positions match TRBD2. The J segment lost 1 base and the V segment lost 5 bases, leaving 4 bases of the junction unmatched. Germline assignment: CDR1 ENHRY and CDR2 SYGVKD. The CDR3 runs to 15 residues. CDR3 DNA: TGTGCCATCAGTTCCGGCGGGGGGAACACCGGGGAGCTGTTTTTT. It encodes CAISSGGGNTGELFF.

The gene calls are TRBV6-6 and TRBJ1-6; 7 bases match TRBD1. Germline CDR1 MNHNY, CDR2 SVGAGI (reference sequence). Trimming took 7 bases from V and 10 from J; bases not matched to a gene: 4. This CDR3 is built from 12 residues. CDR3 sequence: CASTDRISPLHF. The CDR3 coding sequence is TGTGCCAGCACGGACAGGATCTCACCCCTCCACTTT.

The DNA for the CDR3 is TGTGCCAGCAGCCCTGTCGGACAGGGGGGGACAGATACGCAGTATTTT. Translation: CASSPVGQGGTDTQYF. This chain connects TRBV9 to TRBJ2-3; 10 nucleotides match TRBD1. The CDR3 runs to 16 residues. Germline lookup yields CDR1 SGDLS and CDR2 YYNGEE. V shed 4 bases, J shed 3 bases, and the junction held 8 bases outside the gene matches.

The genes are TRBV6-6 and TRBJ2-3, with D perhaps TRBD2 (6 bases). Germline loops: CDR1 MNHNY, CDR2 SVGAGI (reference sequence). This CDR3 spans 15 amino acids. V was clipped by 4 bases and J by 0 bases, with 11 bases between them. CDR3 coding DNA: TGTGCCAGCAGTTCGACGGGGGTCAGCACAGATACGCAGTATTTT. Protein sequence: CASSSTGVSTDTQYF.